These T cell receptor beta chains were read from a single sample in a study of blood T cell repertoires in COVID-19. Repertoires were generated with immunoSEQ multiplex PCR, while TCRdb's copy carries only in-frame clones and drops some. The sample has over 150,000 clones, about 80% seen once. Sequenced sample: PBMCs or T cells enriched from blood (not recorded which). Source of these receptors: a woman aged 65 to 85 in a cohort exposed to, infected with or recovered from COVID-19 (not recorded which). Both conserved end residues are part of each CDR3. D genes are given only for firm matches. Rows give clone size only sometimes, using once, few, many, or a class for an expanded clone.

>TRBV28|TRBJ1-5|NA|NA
CASSLPEGRSNQPQHF
TGTGCCAGCAGTTTACCGGAGGGAAGGAGCAATCAGCCCCAGCATTTT
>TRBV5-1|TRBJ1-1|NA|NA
CASRFDRSPEAFF
TGCGCCAGCAGATTCGACAGGTCCCCTGAAGCTTTCTTT
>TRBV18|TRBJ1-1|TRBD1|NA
CASSLGQENTEAFF
TGTGCCAGCTCACTCGGACAGGAAAACACTGAAGCTTTCTTT
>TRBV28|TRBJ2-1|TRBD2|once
CASRTGTRLYDEQFF
TGTGCCAGCAGAACCGGGACTAGGTTGTACGATGAGCAGTTCTTC
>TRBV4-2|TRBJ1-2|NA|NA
CASSQAQARGEGGYTF
TGTGCCAGCAGCCAAGCCCAAGCCAGGGGAGAAGGTGGCTACACCTTC
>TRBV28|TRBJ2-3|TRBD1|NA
CASSSPGQVTQYF
TGTGCCAGCAGTTCCCCGGGACAGGTAACGCAGTATTTT
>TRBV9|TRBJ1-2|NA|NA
CASSVDVGVTMGYTF
TGTGCCAGCAGCGTAGATGTCGGAGTAACTATGGGCTACACCTTC
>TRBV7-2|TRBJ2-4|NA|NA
CASSLKGTKFKYF
TGTGCCAGCAGCTTAAAAGGGACAAAATTTAAGTACTTC
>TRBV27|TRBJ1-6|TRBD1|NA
CASRPQGTNSPLHF
TGTGCCAGCAGACCACAGGGGACTAATTCACCCCTCCACTTT
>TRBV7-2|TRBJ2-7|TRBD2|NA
CASSLYKAGGEQYF
TGTGCCAGCAGCTTATATAAGGCGGGAGGCGAGCAGTACTTC
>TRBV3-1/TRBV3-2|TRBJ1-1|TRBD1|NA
CASTNRDREGTEAFF
TGTGCCAGCACCAACAGGGACAGAGAAGGCACTGAAGCTTTCTTT
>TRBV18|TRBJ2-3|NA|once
CASSELWRGYTDTQYF
TGTGCCAGCTCTGAACTATGGAGGGGTTACACAGATACGCAGTATTTT
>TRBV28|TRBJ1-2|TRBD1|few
CASSSLQGANGYTF
TGTGCCAGCAGTTCCTTGCAGGGGGCGAATGGCTACACCTTC
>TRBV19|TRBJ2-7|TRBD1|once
CASSTRTGGTYEQYF
TGTGCCAGTAGTACCCGGACAGGGGGCACCTACGAGCAGTACTTC
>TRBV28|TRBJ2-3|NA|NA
CASTPTGGGMVDTQYF
TGTGCCAGCACCCCTACGGGTGGCGGGATGGTAGATACGCAGTATTTT
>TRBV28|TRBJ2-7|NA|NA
CASSIRGTYEQYF
TGTGCCAGCAGTATCAGGGGAACCTACGAGCAGTACTTC
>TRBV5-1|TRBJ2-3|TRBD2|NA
CASSGALTSGGQDTQYF
TGCGCCAGCAGCGGTGCCCTAACTAGCGGTGGACAAGATACGCAGTATTTT
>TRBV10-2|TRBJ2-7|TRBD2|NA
CASTGTSGRGNYEQYF
TGCGCCAGCACCGGGACTAGCGGACGCGGCAACTACGAGCAGTACTTC
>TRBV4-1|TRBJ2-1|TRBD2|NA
CASSLESEGLAGYNEQFF
TGCGCCAGCAGCCTCGAATCGGAAGGACTAGCGGGTTACAATGAGCAGTTCTTC
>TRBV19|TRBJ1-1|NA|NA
CASRGPVLGTEAFF
TGTGCCAGTAGGGGGCCCGTCCTGGGCACTGAAGCTTTCTTT
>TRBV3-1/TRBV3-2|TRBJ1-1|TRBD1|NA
CASGRDSLPNTEAFF
TGTGCCAGCGGCCGGGACAGCCTTCCGAACACTGAAGCTTTCTTT
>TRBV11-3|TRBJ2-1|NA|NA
CASSFRAEGDNEQFF
TGTGCCAGCAGCTTTAGGGCTGAGGGGGACAATGAGCAGTTCTTC
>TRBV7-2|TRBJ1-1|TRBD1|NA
CASSLADRGGHRTEAFF
TGTGCCAGCAGCTTAGCGGACAGGGGGGGACATCGCACTGAAGCTTTCTTT
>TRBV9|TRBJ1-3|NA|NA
CASSVGPGNTIYF
TGTGCCAGCAGCGTAGGGCCCGGAAACACCATATATTTT
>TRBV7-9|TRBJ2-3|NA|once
CASSLGTVSDTQYF
TGTGCCAGCAGCTTAGGGACAGTCTCAGATACGCAGTATTTT
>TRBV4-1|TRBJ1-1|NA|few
CASSTPGQLNTEAFF
TGCGCCAGCAGCACACCGGGACAACTGAACACTGAAGCTTTCTTT
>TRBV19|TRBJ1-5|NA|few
CASTLQIYSNQPQHF
TGTGCCAGTACACTACAAATATATAGCAATCAGCCCCAGCATTTT
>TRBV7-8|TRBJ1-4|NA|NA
CASSIGGGEEKLFF
TGTGCCAGCAGCATAGGGGGGGGCGAAGAAAAACTGTTTTTT
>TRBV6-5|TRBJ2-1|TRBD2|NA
CASRPSPAGVNEQFF
TGTGCCAGCAGACCCTCGCCAGCGGGAGTAAATGAGCAGTTCTTC
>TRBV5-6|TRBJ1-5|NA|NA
CASTQGGGYSNQPQHF
TGTGCCAGCACTCAAGGGGGAGGGTATAGCAATCAGCCCCAGCATTTT
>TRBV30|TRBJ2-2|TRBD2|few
CAWLSGRAGTGELFF
TGTGCCTGGCTAAGCGGGAGGGCAGGGACCGGGGAGCTGTTTTTT
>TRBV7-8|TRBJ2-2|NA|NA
CASSLIPGGELFF
TGTGCCAGCAGCTTAATCCCCGGCGGGGAGCTGTTTTTT
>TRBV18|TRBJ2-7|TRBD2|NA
CASSPLGLAGVGEQYF
TGTGCCAGCTCACCACTCGGACTAGCGGGAGTTGGGGAGCAGTACTTC
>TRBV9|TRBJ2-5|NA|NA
CASSVEVGGETQYF
TGTGCCAGCAGCGTAGAGGTGGGAGGAGAGACCCAGTACTTC
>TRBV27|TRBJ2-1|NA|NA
CASSLGLNNEQFF
TGTGCCAGCAGTTTGGGACTGAACAATGAGCAGTTCTTC
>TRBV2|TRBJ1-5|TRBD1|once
CASSATGPGQPQHF
TGTGCCAGCAGTGCGACAGGGCCGGGGCAGCCCCAGCATTTT
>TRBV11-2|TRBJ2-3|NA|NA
CASSLGYPTDTQYF
TGTGCCAGCAGCTTAGGTTATCCCACAGATACGCAGTATTTT
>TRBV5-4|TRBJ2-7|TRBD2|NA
CASSPGLAGGKPYEQYF
TGTGCCAGCAGCCCGGGCTTAGCGGGAGGTAAGCCCTACGAGCAGTACTTC
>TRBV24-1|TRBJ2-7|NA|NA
CATSPSGYEQYF
TGTGCCACCAGTCCATCCGGGTACGAGCAGTACTTC
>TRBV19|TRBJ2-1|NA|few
CASSIGHRQFF
TGTGCCAGTAGTATTGGGCACCGGCAGTTCTTC
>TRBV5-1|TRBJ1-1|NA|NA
CASSLTAGNTEAFF
TGCGCCAGCAGCTTGACGGCGGGGAACACTGAAGCTTTCTTT
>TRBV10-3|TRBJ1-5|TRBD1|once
CAISGTVNQPQHF
TGTGCCATCAGCGGGACAGTCAATCAGCCCCAGCATTTT
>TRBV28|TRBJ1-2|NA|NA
CASSLSNYGYTF
TGTGCCAGCAGTCTTAGTAACTATGGCTACACCTTC
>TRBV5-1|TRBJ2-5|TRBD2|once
CASSLGLAPGTQYF
TGCGCCAGCAGCCTGGGACTAGCCCCCGGGACCCAGTACTTC
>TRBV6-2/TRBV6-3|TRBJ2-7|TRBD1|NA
CASSWTGYSYEQYF
TGTGCCAGCAGCTGGACAGGGTATTCCTACGAGCAGTACTTC
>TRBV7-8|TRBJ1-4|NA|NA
CASSLLIQVDEKLFF
TGTGCCAGCAGCTTATTAATACAGGTTGATGAAAAACTGTTTTTT
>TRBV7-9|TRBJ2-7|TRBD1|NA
CASRQGVYEQYF
TGTGCCAGCAGACAGGGGGTCTACGAGCAGTACTTC
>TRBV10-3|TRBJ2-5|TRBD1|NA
CAISGGQVETQYF
TGTGCCATCAGTGGGGGACAGGTCGAGACCCAGTACTTC
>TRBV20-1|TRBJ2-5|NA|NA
CSASGMETQYF
TGCAGTGCTTCAGGGATGGAGACCCAGTACTTC
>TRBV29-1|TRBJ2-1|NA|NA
CSAGGWATGADEQFF
TGCAGCGCTGGAGGGTGGGCCACGGGAGCTGATGAGCAGTTCTTC
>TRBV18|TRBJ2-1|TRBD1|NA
CASSPGQGTDEQFF
TGTGCCAGCTCACCGGGACAGGGCACTGATGAGCAGTTCTTC
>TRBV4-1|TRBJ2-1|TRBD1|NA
CASSRLGLRDRVSDEQFF
TGCGCCAGCAGCCGATTGGGGCTCCGGGACAGGGTTAGCGATGAGCAGTTCTTC
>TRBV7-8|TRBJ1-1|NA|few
CASSFIGARGTTEAFF
TGTGCCAGCAGCTTTATTGGGGCCAGGGGCACCACTGAAGCTTTCTTT
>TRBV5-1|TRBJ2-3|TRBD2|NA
CASSLLSGSLGTDTQYF
TGCGCCAGCAGCTTGCTTAGCGGGAGCCTCGGCACAGATACGCAGTATTTT
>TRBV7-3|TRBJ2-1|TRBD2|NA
CASSLMSGSIDEQFF
TGTGCCAGCAGCTTAATGAGCGGGAGTATTGATGAGCAGTTCTTC